This record concerns one TCR beta chain sequence. Antigen: not known. This sample stems from a study of early T cells in non-severe SARS-CoV-2 infection. Background on the study: From unsorted whole blood, bulk RNA was sequenced, and the chains remained unpaired.

Overall study results and limits: Matching with VDJdb favored anti-spike CD8 responses (missing private and CD4 specificities).

Unique molecular identifier tags were affixed to discrete cDNA molecules. Using its own MiXCR run on the 5' RACE reads, TCRdb lists one record per CDR3 protein. There are 100,000 to 130,000 distinct CDR3 sequences in the sample; about an eighth occur only once, and approximately 3.1% lies in the top ten. V dropped 8 bases and J dropped 7 bases, with 27 bases sitting between them. Germline CDR1 reads MDHEN; CDR2 reads SYDVKM. There are 16 residues in the CDR3. The sequenced sample consisted of whole blood. This TCR derives from an adult who was a healthcare worker with PCR-confirmed SARS-CoV-2 infection or an uninfected control (not recorded which). This chain uses TRBV28 with TRBJ2-7; D gene ambiguous. The CDR3 DNA sequence: TGTGCCAGCCGCACCCCCCAGGCCCGTTACGAACTGGAGCAGTACTTC. The encoded protein is CASRTPQARYELEQYF.